These 8 T cell receptor beta chains originate from one sample sequenced in a study of cytomegalovirus exposure and HLA in healthy donors. This PCR relied on a set of 60 Vbeta primers and 13 Jbeta primers. Profiled with immunoSEQ multiplex PCR; TCRdb holds only in-frame clones, not every one. The data contain roughly 100,000 clones, just under 70% of them singletons. The sample was PBMCs. These receptors were obtained from a woman aged 50 to 65 in good health and CMV-seropositive.

The genes are TRBV25-1 and TRBJ2-2, with 12 positions matching TRBD1. Unmatched junction bases numbered 10, after V lost 5 bases and J lost 3 bases. The CDR3 has 18 amino acids. Germline assignment: CDR1 MGHDK and CDR2 SYGVNS. CDR3 DNA sequence: TGTGCCAGCAGTAAACCTGGGACAGGGGGCCTCGACACCGGGGAGCTGTTTTTT. It encodes CASSKPGTGGLDTGELFF.

This clone was detected only once. The V gene is TRBV18, the J gene TRBJ2-2, with D perhaps matching TRBD1 (5 bases). The CDR3 extends over 16 amino acids. V shed 2 bases and J shed 3 bases, with 13 bases lying between them. Germline CDR1 and CDR2: KGHSH and LQKENI. The CDR3 sequence: CASSPTAGLYTGELFF. Written as DNA, the CDR3 is TGTGCCAGCTCACCAACCGCAGGGCTTTACACCGGGGAGCTGTTTTTT.

This chain links TRBV10-1 with TRBJ2-4, with D unresolved. The CDR3 is 14 amino acids. CDR1 and CDR2 from the germline V gene are WNHNN and SYGVQD (reference sequence). V shed 4 bases and J shed 6 bases, with 13 bases lying between them. The CDR3 loop is CASSGYYITNIQYF. CDR3 bases: TGCGCCAGCAGTGGGTACTATATAACAAACATTCAGTACTTC.

This clone was counted once. The chain combines TRBV11-2 with TRBJ2-7; TRBD2 might be the D (6 bases). Per the germline V gene, CDR1 is SGHAT and CDR2 is FQNNGV. V was shortened by 5 bases and J by 0 bases, with 8 bases between the two germline ends. This CDR3 is 13 amino acids long. The CDR3 reads CASSLGGSYEQYF. CDR3 in DNA: TGTGCCAGCAGCCTCGGGGGCTCCTACGAGCAGTACTTC.

J is TRBJ2-5 and V is TRBV7-6; D gene uncertain. The assigned J gene may be wrong: the sequence end matches TRBJ2-7 better. The CDR3 length is 12 residues. The germline V gene has CDR1 SGHVS and CDR2 FNYEAQ. The CDR3, as DNA: TGTGCCAGCAGCTTAAACTACTACGAGCAGTACTTC. It codes for CASSLNYYEQYF.

Concerning this clone: The junction does not match germline at one end; this may be a read error. The chain recombines TRBV9 with TRBJ1-2; 9 bases match TRBD1. Germline assignment: CDR1 SGDLS and CDR2 YYNGEE. The CDR3 contains 14 residues. CDR3 sequence: CASSGRGDRAPPGF. CDR3 bases: TGTGCCAGCAGCGGGCGGGGGGACAGGGCACCTCCCGGCTTC.

CDR3 residues: CASKPTGWTEAFF. The DNA of the CDR3 is TGTGCCAGCAAACCGACAGGGTGGACTGAAGCTTTCTTT. The rearrangement links TRBV27 to TRBJ1-1; TRBD1 agrees at 7 bases. The CDR3 contains 13 residues. V was clipped by 7 bases and J by 5 bases; unmatched bases: 7. Germline CDR1 MNHEY, CDR2 SMNVEV (reference sequence).

The chain couples TRBV9 to TRBJ2-2; D gene ambiguous. Germline V CDR1 and CDR2: SGDLS, YYNGEE. The CDR3 runs 14 residues. Deletions cut 0 bases from V and 5 bases from J, with 8 bases between. CDR3 amino acids: CASSVVVDTGELFF. Written as DNA, the CDR3 is TGTGCCAGCAGCGTAGTGGTAGATACCGGGGAGCTGTTTTTT.